The 2 T cell receptor beta chains below all came from one sample that was sequenced in a study of cytomegalovirus exposure and HLA in healthy donors. Primers for the PCR totalled 60 Vbeta and 13 Jbeta. Some clones are missing from TCRdb's copy, which holds only in-frame ones; the method was immunoSEQ multiplex PCR. Of some 90,000 clones listed, 69% were seen once; the top ten hold 2.5% to 3%. The material sequenced was PBMCs. The receptors shown here come from a man over 45 in good health and CMV-seronegative.

CDR3 loop: CASSSVSGANVLTF. The CDR3 region has the DNA TGTGCCAGCAGCTCGGTCTCTGGGGCCAACGTCCTGACTTTC. The rearrangement links TRBV9 to TRBJ2-6, with D hard to call. Germline-derived CDR1 and CDR2 are SGDLS and YYNGEE. Trimming cost V 4 bases and J 0 bases, with 5 bases left between them. CDR3 size: 14 residues.

V is TRBV29-1 and J is TRBJ2-1; 8 bases map to TRBD1. The V and J ends lost 3 bases and 9 bases, in that order; junction bases with no gene match: 7. The CDR3 runs to 13 residues. CDR1 is SQVTM, CDR2 ANQGSEA, per germline. In DNA form, the CDR3 reads TGCAGCGTTGACCGGGACAGGTTGACTGAGCAGTTCTTC. This encodes CSVDRDRLTEQFF.